The T cell receptor beta chain described here comes from a study of metastatic and nonmetastatic thyroid tumors. Study-wide background: Repertoires from malignant and benign thyroid patients were compared across blood and tumor or nodule tissue.

The CDR3 contains 13 residues. The ends lost 5 bases at V and 1 base at J; junction bases unmatched: 1. CDR1 MDHEN and CDR2 SYDVKM come from the germline V gene. All patients were untreated before thyroid surgery. With MiXCR, TCRdb called clones anew from the PCR reads. The repertoire includes approximately 5,400 clones, around 37% of them detected once, and about a third sits in the top ten. The chain couples TRBV28 to TRBJ1-1; 7 bases are a match to TRBD1. This TCR was sampled from a female donor with papillary thyroid cancer or a benign thyroid nodule (not recorded which). Some clones in this sample may be carry-over from other donors' samples. The sequenced sample was adjacent normal tissue. This CDR3 is CASSPGGNTEAFF. The CDR3 bases are TGTGCCAGCAGTCCAGGGGGGAACACTGAAGCTTTCTTT. The full variable domain, completed using reference TRBV28 and TRBJ1-1, is DVKVTQSSRYLVKRTGEKVFLECVQDMDHENMFWYRQDPGLGLRLIYFSYDVKMKEKGDIPEGYSVSREKKERFSLILESASTNQTSMYLCASSPGGNTEAFFGQGTRLTVV.